This passage covers 14 T cell receptor beta chains from one sample sequenced in a study of T cell responses to AZD1222 COVID-19 vaccine. The table came from immunoSEQ multiplex PCR; TCRdb's copy has only in-frame clones and leaves some out. The data show over 85,000 clones, with approximately 89% seen just once and about 5.2% held by the top ten. Sequencing used peripheral blood, obtained 28 days after the second AZD1222 dose. The receptors derive from an adult who received the AZD1222 COVID-19 vaccine.

The chain employs TRBV3-1 (or the pseudogene TRBV3-2) and TRBJ2-2; 9 bases match TRBD1. The CDR3 covers 19 residues. The V segment lost 0 bases and the J segment 0 bases; nucleotides outside the gene matches: 8. Germline V lookup: CDR1 LGHDT, CDR2 YNNKEL (reference sequence). CDR3 residues: CASSQDIRDRVTNTGELFF. CDR3 sequence (DNA): TGTGCCAGCAGCCAAGACATCAGGGACAGGGTTACGAACACCGGGGAGCTGTTTTTT.

The genes are TRBV3-1 (or the pseudogene TRBV3-2) and TRBJ2-3; tentative D call: TRBD1 (5 bases). The CDR3 has 17 amino acids. Germline-derived CDR1 and CDR2 are LGHDT and YNNKEL (reference sequence). The V and J ends lost 1 base and 0 bases respectively, with 14 bases between them. CDR3 region: CASSQGRPDISTDTQYF. The CDR3 DNA sequence: TGTGCCAGCAGCCAAGGGCGGCCGGACATAAGCACAGATACGCAGTATTTT.

This clone was seen a handful of times. This chain links TRBV10-3 with TRBJ2-7; TRBD2 might be the D (5 bases). Germline CDR1 reads ENHRY; CDR2 reads SYGVKD. The CDR3 contains 14 residues. Deletions cut 9 bases from V and 2 bases from J, with 17 bases between. In DNA form, the CDR3 reads TGTGCCATTGCGGCCAGCGGTAATACCTACGAGCAGTACGTC. Encoded protein: CAIAASGNTYEQYV.

The rearrangement links TRBV19 to TRBJ1-2; D is unresolved. CDR1 is LNHDA, CDR2 SQIVND, per germline (reference sequence). The CDR3 is made up of 14 amino acids. V was cut by 4 bases and J by 1 base, with 10 bases left in between. The CDR3 sequence is CASSTAPDNYGYTF. Written as DNA, the CDR3 is TGTGCCAGTAGTACCGCGCCGGATAACTATGGCTACACCTTC. The complete variable domain, with remaining parts taken from reference TRBV19 and TRBJ1-2, reads DGGITQSPKYLFRKEGQNVTLSCEQNLNHDAMYWYRQDPGQGLRLIYYSQIVNDFQKGDIAEGYSVSREKKESFPLTVTSAQKNPTAFYLCASSTAPDNYGYTFGSGTRLTVV.

The chain has TRBV10-2 and TRBJ1-3, with TRBD1 matching 9 bases. Germline assignment: CDR1 WSHSY and CDR2 SAAADI. CDR3 size: 14 residues. Trimming took 6 bases from V and 4 from J; bases not matched to a gene: 4. The CDR3 reads CASRRTGAGNTIYF. The CDR3 nucleotides read TGCGCCAGCAGACGGACAGGGGCAGGAAACACCATATATTTT.

This clone was seen once. CDR3 protein: CASSVSTDTQYF. The CDR3, as DNA: TGTGCCAGCAGCGTTAGCACAGATACGCAGTATTTT. V and J are TRBV3-1 (or the pseudogene TRBV3-2) and TRBJ2-3; D is uncertain. V gave up 5 bases and J gave up 0 bases, with 3 bases separating them. Germline values: CDR1 LGHDT, CDR2 YNNKEL (reference sequence). The CDR3 has 12 residues.

V gene TRBV7-3 combines with J gene TRBJ1-3; D remains unclear. The CDR3 sequence is 16 residues long. The V gene's germline CDR1 is SGHTA and CDR2 FQGTGA. Trimming took 5 bases from V and 0 from J, leaving 14 bases between them. CDR3 residues: CASSAGPVGSGNTIYF. The CDR3 region has the DNA TGTGCCAGCAGCGCAGGCCCTGTGGGCTCTGGAAACACCATATATTTT.

As to this clone: The same CDR3 also results from other DNA sequences found in this sample. This chain connects TRBV5-1 to TRBJ2-2, with D perhaps TRBD1 (5 bases). Between the trimmed V and J ends, which lost 3 bases and 1 base, there was a span of 10 bases. Germline CDR1 and CDR2: SGHRS and YFSETQ. This CDR3 is 15 amino acids long. Written as DNA, the CDR3 is TGCGCCAGCAGCTCCGGACAACTGAACACCGGGGAGCTGTTTTTT. Amino acid sequence: CASSSGQLNTGELFF. Full variable domain (remainder filled in from reference TRBV5-1 and TRBJ2-2): KAGVTQTPRYLIKTRGQQVTLSCSPISGHRSVSWYQQTPGQGLQFLFEYFSETQRNKGNFPGRFSGRQFSNSRSEMNVSTLELGDSALYLCASSSGQLNTGELFFGEGSRLTVL.

The J gene is TRBJ1-4, the V gene TRBV5-5; a weak D match, TRBD1 (6 bases). The CDR3 is made up of 14 amino acids. The germline gives CDR1 SGHKS, CDR2 YYEKEE (reference sequence). Trimming left V 7 bases short and J 6 bases short, with 16 bases between. Here the CDR3 reads CASGTGTLDEKLFF. In DNA, the CDR3 is TGTGCCAGCGGTACCGGGACATTGGATGAAAAACTGTTTTTT.

The chain couples TRBV30 to TRBJ1-5; 8 nucleotides line up with TRBD1. The length of the CDR3 is 14 residues. Unmatched junction bases numbered 5, after V lost 7 bases and J lost 0 bases. Germline CDR1 and CDR2: GTSNPN and SVGIG (reference sequence). The CDR3 DNA follows: TGTGCCTTGGACGGGACAGGTAGCAATCAGCCCCAGCATTTT. Protein: CALDGTGSNQPQHF.

The genes are TRBV14 and TRBJ2-2; no definite D call. V lost 1 base and J lost 7, with 7 bases in between. Germline CDR1 is SGHDN and CDR2 is FVKESK. The CDR3 is 13 residues long. DNA of the CDR3: TGTGCCAGCAGCCAAGTATTAAACGGGGAGCTGTTTTTT. It encodes CASSQVLNGELFF.

V and J are TRBV30 and TRBJ2-1; possibly TRBD2 for D (5 bases). CDR3 length: 13 residues. Trimming removed 5 bases from V and 4 bases from J, with 12 bases in between. Germline V CDR1 and CDR2: GTSNPN, SVGIG (reference sequence). The chain's CDR3 is CAWEAGMYNEQFF. CDR3 coding DNA: TGTGCCTGGGAGGCCGGGATGTACAATGAGCAGTTCTTC.

The count of this clone is one. The chain has TRBV29-1 and TRBJ2-3, with D possibly being TRBD1 or TRBD2 (6 bases each). The V gene's germline CDR1 is SQVTM and CDR2 ANQGSEA. There are 14 residues in the CDR3. Trimming stripped 6 bases from V and 4 bases from J, with 17 bases between. The CDR3 bases are TGCAGCGTGGGGGCGGGATTTCTGGCAGATACGCAGTATTTT. It specifies CSVGAGFLADTQYF.

This clone came up once. This sequence joins TRBV7-9 and TRBJ1-2; the D is unclear. The V end was cut by 2 bases, the J end by 4 bases, with 11 bases between. Germline V gene sequence: CDR1 SEHNR, CDR2 FQNEAQ (reference sequence). The CDR3 runs to 14 residues. The CDR3 DNA follows: TGTGCCAGCAGCTTAACGGAACGGGCCTATGGCTACACCTTC. This sequence encodes CASSLTERAYGYTF.